A few counts support the clone carrying this T cell receptor beta chain. Its antigen is not known. This record belongs to a study of shared clonotypes between healthy human individuals. Notes on the study in general: Relative to clonotypes present in all four donors, those not shared had lower generation probabilities. In having few donors, the study represented limited genetic and exposure-history diversity.

Germline V gene sequence: CDR1 LGHNT, CDR2 FRNRAP. The V end lost 0 bases, the J end lost 5 bases, and 14 bases lay between the germline ends. CDR3 length: 15 residues. Profiled with immunoSEQ multiplex PCR; TCRdb holds only in-frame clones, not every one. The profile shows over a million clones, 96% of them singletons. This clonotype originated in a man aged 25 to 40 in good health. The chain joins TRBV12-5 to TRBJ2-7, with D maybe TRBD2 (5 bases). Input material: naive CD4+ T cells sorted from blood. Subset given: CD45RA+ positively selected. Written as DNA, the CDR3 is TGTGCTAGTGGTTTGGTACTCGGGGATATGAACGAGCAGTACTTC. The encoded protein is CASGLVLGDMNEQYF.